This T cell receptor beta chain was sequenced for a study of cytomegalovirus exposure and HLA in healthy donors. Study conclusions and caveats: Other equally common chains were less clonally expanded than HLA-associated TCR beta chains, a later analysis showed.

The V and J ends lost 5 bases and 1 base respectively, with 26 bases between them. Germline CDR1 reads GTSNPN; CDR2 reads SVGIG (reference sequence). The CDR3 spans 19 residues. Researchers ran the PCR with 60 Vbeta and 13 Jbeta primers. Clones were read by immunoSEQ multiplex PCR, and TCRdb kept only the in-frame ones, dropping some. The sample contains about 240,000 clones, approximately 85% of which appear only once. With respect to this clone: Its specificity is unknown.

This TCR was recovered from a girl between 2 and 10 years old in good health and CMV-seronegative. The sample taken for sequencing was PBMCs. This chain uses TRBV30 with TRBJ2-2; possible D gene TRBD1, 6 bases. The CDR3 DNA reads TGTGCCTGGGGAACCTTCACAGGGTTCGATTTAGGGAACACCGGGGAGCTGTTTTTT. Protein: CAWGTFTGFDLGNTGELFF.